The clone carrying this T cell receptor beta chain was seen more than once but under ten times. The sample originates from a study of regulatory T cells in long-lasting Graves disease. Background on the study: Graves' patients diagnosed newly had used antithyroid drugs under 3 months.

Time point given: newly diagnosed GD, antithyroid drugs for less than 3 months. The TCR library used RNA extracted from PBMCs. Each of the patients was recruited from an endocrinology department situated in Xi'an, China. Blood from the periphery, approximately 8.5 milliliters in all, was drawn into EDTA tubes. Investigators prepared the TCR beta libraries by applying iRepertoire HTBI primers and Arm-PCR of CDR3 regions. From the multiplex PCR reads, TCRdb called clonotypes with MiXCR, one entry per CDR3 protein. In the table there are approximately 350,000 distinct CDR3 sequences, 16% of which are singletons. The germline gives CDR1 MGHRA, CDR2 YSYEKL. Trimming cost V 3 bases and J 5 bases; bases outside gene matches: 10. This CDR3 region has 15 residues. In addition, the sample was reused for a study of T cells in Graves' hyperthyroidism and ophthalmopathy.

This receptor was taken from a man aged 40-50 years with Graves disease. The chain has TRBV4-1 and TRBJ2-7, with 7 bases that match TRBD1. Sample: peripheral blood mononuclear cells (PBMCs), taken at new diagnosis, from a patient treated with antithyroid drugs. CDR3 sequence: CASSHPGGNVDEQYF. CDR3 bases: TGCGCCAGCAGCCATCCAGGGGGTAATGTCGACGAGCAGTACTTC.